The clone carrying this T cell receptor beta chain was seen only a few times. Its matching antigen is unknown. Only in-frame clones appear in the TCRdb table, and some are missing; sequencing was by immunoSEQ multiplex PCR. Of around 7,400 clones in the sample, about two thirds are singletons; the top ten hold over 3.5%. CFSE-labeled sorted T cells met regulatory or mature dendritic cells for around 5 days. CD4+ or CD8+ T cells were sorted as naive CD45RA+ or memory CD45RO+. This sample is drawn from a study of regulatory dendritic cells for organ transplantation. Across the whole study: Regulatory dendritic cells were monocyte-derived, receiving vitamin D3 on days 0 and 4 and IL-10 on day 4. Dendritic cell cultures received LPS on day 6. Study-level results: Memory CD8+ T cells were the most oligoclonal; naive cells were highly diverse.

The receptor's source is a human donor in good health. Sequences were obtained from memory CD4+ T cells from blood cultured with dendritic cells. Subset meaning: CD45RO+ memory T cells.

CDR3 protein: CASSSRGQDNSPLHF. DNA of the CDR3: TGTGCCAGCAGCTCCCGTGGACAGGATAATTCACCCCTCCACTTT. V usage is TRBV7-2 and J usage is TRBJ1-6, with 7 bases fitting TRBD1. In germline, CDR1 is SGHTA, CDR2 FQGNSA. V lost 4 bases, J lost 5 bases, and 5 bases stayed unmatched. The CDR3 is 15 residues long.